The present T cell receptor beta chain was sequenced within a study of human thymus T cells. Broader study findings: Thymic and blood repertoires seemed to show skewed V and J gene use. Unrelated individuals had highly overlapping thymic repertoires, as reported in related research.

Concerning this clone itself: Its cognate antigen is unknown.

The assay was immunoSEQ multiplex PCR, and TCRdb's table has in-frame clones only and misses some. In the table there are tens of thousands of clones, 85% to 95% of which are singletons. Per germline, CDR1 DFQATT and CDR2 SNEGSKA (reference sequence). The CDR3 has 11 amino acids. Thymus specimens were resections from corrective heart surgery. The TCR sequence derives from a girl in the first two years of life with a congenital heart defect but otherwise immunologically healthy. The sample taken for sequencing was thymus tissue. This rearrangement joins TRBV20-1 to TRBJ1-1; 12 nucleotides line up with TRBD1. CDR3 residues: CRGDRGPEAFF. The CDR3 DNA reads as TGCAGGGGGGACAGGGGGCCTGAAGCTTTCTTT.